The rows below give T cell receptor beta chains drawn from one sample of a study of blood T cell repertoires in COVID-19. Only in-frame clones appear in the TCRdb table, and some are missing; sequencing was by immunoSEQ multiplex PCR. Here the sample spans approximately 270,000 clones, 80% to 90% being singletons. Sequencing was carried out using PBMCs or T cells enriched from blood (not recorded which). The source of these receptors is a woman in her 30s with acute COVID-19. Each CDR3 is given without its conserved first and last residue. Each record gives: CDR3 length, V gene, CDR3 protein.

cdr3_length: 11; v_call: TRBV25-1; cdr3_aa: ASQQAGSNEQF
cdr3_length: 13; v_call: TRBV5-1; cdr3_aa: ASSFRASGRYEQF
cdr3_length: 12; v_call: TRBV7-2; cdr3_aa: ASSLYEGANVLT
cdr3_length: 15; v_call: TRBV7-6; cdr3_aa: ASSSKRTGSGANVLT
cdr3_length: 11; v_call: TRBV7-3; cdr3_aa: ASSRGVNSPLH
cdr3_length: 13; v_call: TRBV4-3; cdr3_aa: ASSRMGGVEYEQY
cdr3_length: 12; v_call: TRBV9; cdr3_aa: ASSAGGSPYEQY
cdr3_length: 14; v_call: TRBV10-3; cdr3_aa: AISFVTGTGANVLT
cdr3_length: 12; v_call: TRBV29-1; cdr3_aa: SVQGQRSSYEQY
cdr3_length: 11; v_call: TRBV6-5; cdr3_aa: ASMSTAQETQY
cdr3_length: 11; v_call: TRBV11-2; cdr3_aa: ASSLNPAGELF
cdr3_length: 14; v_call: TRBV5-5; cdr3_aa: ASSLVLRGGYNEQF
cdr3_length: 15; v_call: TRBV5-1; cdr3_aa: ASSSEQTSGVTDTQY
cdr3_length: 12; v_call: TRBV10-3; cdr3_aa: AISGTSTYNEQF
cdr3_length: 13; v_call: TRBV6-4; cdr3_aa: ASSDTRRRFYEQY
cdr3_length: 16; v_call: TRBV7-3; cdr3_aa: ASSLTAGLPLMNTEAF
cdr3_length: 15; v_call: TRBV30; cdr3_aa: AWSVWAGTRYYNEQF
cdr3_length: 12; v_call: TRBV6-5; cdr3_aa: ASSFDGSSYEQY
cdr3_length: 13; v_call: TRBV6-5; cdr3_aa: ASSYSYTTNEKLF
cdr3_length: 14; v_call: TRBV10-1; cdr3_aa: ASGGGEREGRNEQF
cdr3_length: 15; v_call: TRBV19; cdr3_aa: ASSYEGVAGMNTEAF
cdr3_length: 13; v_call: TRBV24-1; cdr3_aa: ATSDLGLGPHEQF
cdr3_length: 13; v_call: TRBV11-2; cdr3_aa: ASSFSSGNAYEQY
cdr3_length: 14; v_call: TRBV6-5; cdr3_aa: ASSYSRSRSYNEQF
cdr3_length: 11; v_call: TRBV9; cdr3_aa: ASGTSVYNEQF
cdr3_length: 13; v_call: TRBV7-8; cdr3_aa: ASSFVGATSYEQY
cdr3_length: 13; v_call: TRBV7-9; cdr3_aa: ASSPWGTSTDTQY
cdr3_length: 13; v_call: TRBV5-6; cdr3_aa: ASSATDGVQETQY
cdr3_length: 15; v_call: TRBV7-6; cdr3_aa: ASSLPRTDPTSYEQY
cdr3_length: 12; v_call: TRBV29-1; cdr3_aa: SVEPQGAKYGYT
cdr3_length: 13; v_call: TRBV9; cdr3_aa: ASSAGLPKYNEQF
cdr3_length: 12; v_call: TRBV19; cdr3_aa: ASRRTSGVYEQY
cdr3_length: 15; v_call: TRBV9; cdr3_aa: ASSDLGQFSGANVLT
cdr3_length: 12; v_call: TRBV7-9; cdr3_aa: ASSYKSGTGELF
cdr3_length: 14; v_call: TRBV9; cdr3_aa: ASSVGTGGRVETQY